The T cell receptor (beta chain) under discussion was sequenced for a study of blood T cell repertoires in COVID-19. Study overall: The samples span acute and convalescent COVID-19 from the United States, Italy and Spain.

The germline V gene encodes CDR1 KGHDR and CDR2 SFDVKD. The CDR3 loop spans 15 amino acids. J was trimmed by 4 bases and V by 2 bases; bases with no gene match: 4. Sequencing was performed with immunoSEQ multiplex PCR; in TCRdb, only in-frame clones are kept and a portion is missing. The sample yields about 350,000 clones, approximately 90% seen once. The receptor's source is a woman younger than 30 who had recovered from COVID-19. The V call is TRBV24-1, the J call TRBJ2-1, with TRBD1 identical over 7 bases. The sequencing sample was made of peripheral blood. CDR3: CATSDSGTDYNEQFF. In DNA form, the CDR3 reads TGTGCCACCAGTGATTCCGGGACAGATTACAATGAGCAGTTCTTC.